The present entry profiles one T cell receptor beta chain with its context. Its antigen remains unidentified. The record originates from a study of T cells in Graves' hyperthyroidism and ophthalmopathy. Study-wide results and caveats: Model output signaled ophthalmopathy a median roughly 6.5 months ahead of onset.

PBMCs came from more than 9.5 ml fresh peripheral blood. From RNA transcripts, TCR beta CDR3 regions were amplified. First-round RT-PCR targeting the TCR CDR3 was performed with the HTBI primer set. TCRdb re-called the multiplex PCR reads through MiXCR, storing one row per CDR3 protein. This sample yields roughly 560,000 distinct CDR3 sequences, of which roughly 14% are seen a single time; over 3.5% belongs to the top ten. The CDR3 consists of 12 residues. Germline V gene sequence: CDR1 LNHDA, CDR2 SQIVND (reference sequence). V was shortened by 5 bases and J by 2 bases, with 6 bases between the two germline ends.

The sequencing sample was made of blood. This sequence originates from a woman between 40 and 50 years old with Graves' ophthalmopathy. This sequence joins TRBV19 and TRBJ1-2; D is unclear. CDR3 loop: CASSARNYGYTF. DNA for the CDR3: TGTGCCAGTAGTGCCAGGAACTATGGCTACACCTTC.